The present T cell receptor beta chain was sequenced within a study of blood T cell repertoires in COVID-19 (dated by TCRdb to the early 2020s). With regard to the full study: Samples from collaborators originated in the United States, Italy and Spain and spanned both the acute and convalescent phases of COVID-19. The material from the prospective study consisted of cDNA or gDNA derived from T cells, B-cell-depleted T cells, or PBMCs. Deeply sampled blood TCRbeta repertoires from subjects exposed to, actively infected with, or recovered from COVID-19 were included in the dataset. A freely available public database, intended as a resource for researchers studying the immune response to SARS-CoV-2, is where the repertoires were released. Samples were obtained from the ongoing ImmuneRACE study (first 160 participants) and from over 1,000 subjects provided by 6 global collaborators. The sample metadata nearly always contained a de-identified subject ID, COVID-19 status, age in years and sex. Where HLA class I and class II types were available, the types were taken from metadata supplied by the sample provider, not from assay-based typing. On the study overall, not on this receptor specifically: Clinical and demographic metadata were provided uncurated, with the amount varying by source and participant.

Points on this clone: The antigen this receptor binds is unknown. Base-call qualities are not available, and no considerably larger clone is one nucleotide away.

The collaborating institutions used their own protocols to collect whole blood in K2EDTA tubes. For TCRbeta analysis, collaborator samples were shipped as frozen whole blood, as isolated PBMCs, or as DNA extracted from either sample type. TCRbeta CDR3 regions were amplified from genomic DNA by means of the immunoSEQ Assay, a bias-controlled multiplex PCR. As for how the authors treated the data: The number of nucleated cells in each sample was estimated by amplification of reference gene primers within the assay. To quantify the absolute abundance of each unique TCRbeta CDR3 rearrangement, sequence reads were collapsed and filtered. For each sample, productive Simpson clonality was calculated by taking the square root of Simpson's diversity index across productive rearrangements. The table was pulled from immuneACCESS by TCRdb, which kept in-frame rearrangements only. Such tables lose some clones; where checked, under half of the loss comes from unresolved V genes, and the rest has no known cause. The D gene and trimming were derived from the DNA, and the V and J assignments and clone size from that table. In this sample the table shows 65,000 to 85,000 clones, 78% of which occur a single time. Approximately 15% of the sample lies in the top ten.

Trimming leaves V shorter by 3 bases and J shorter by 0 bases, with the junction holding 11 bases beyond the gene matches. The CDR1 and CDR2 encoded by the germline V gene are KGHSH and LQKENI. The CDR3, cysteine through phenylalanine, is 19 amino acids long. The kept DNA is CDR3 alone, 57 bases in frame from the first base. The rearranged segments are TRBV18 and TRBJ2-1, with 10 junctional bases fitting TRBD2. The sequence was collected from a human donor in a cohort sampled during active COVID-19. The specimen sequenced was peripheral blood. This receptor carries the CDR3 CASSPHWESGRVSYNEQFF. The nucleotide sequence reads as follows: TGTGCCAGCTCACCCCACTGGGAGAGCGGGAGGGTCTCCTACAATGAGCAGTTCTTC.